The 10 T cell receptor beta chains given below trace back to one sample, sequenced in a study of T-cell reconstitution after alpha-beta-depleted transplantation in children. TCRbeta library preparation incorporated unique molecular identifiers. TCRdb reanalysed the PCR reads using MiXCR and keeps one entry per CDR3 protein. The sample consists of about 540,000 distinct CDR3 sequences, 15% to 20% of them appearing once. Material: PBMCs from the stem cell graft donor, obtained from the stem cell graft. The receptors shown here come from a human donor who donated a stem cell graft to a child with acute lymphoblastic leukemia.

This clonotype was seen a handful of times. This chain joins TRBV28 and TRBJ2-4, with D perhaps matching TRBD2 (6 bases). The V end lost 3 bases, the J end lost 0 bases, and 18 bases lay between the germline ends. CDR1 is MDHEN, CDR2 SYDVKM, per germline. There are 18 residues in the CDR3. As DNA, the CDR3 is TGTGCCAGCAGTTTTGGAGGGGCGGTTGATACAGCCAAAAACATTCAGTACTTC. Translated: CASSFGGAVDTAKNIQYF.

This clonotype has just a few counts. The rearrangement uses TRBV6-5 and TRBJ1-2; 12 bases line up with TRBD1. V shed 0 bases and J 8 bases; nucleotides not matched to a gene: 4. The CDR3 has 15 amino acids. Germline CDR1 reads MNHEY; CDR2 reads SVGAGI. The CDR3 loop is CASSYSGQGARGYTF. In DNA, the CDR3 is TGTGCCAGCAGTTACTCGGGACAGGGGGCGCGGGGCTACACCTTC.

The chain is built from TRBV10-3 and TRBJ1-2; D may be TRBD1 (5 bases). The CDR3 consists of 14 residues. Trimming removed 0 bases at V and 10 bases at J, with 15 bases between. Germline V gives CDR1 ENHRY, CDR2 SYGVKD. CDR3: CAISESGALGDYTF. DNA of the CDR3: TGTGCCATCAGTGAGTCAGGGGCCTTAGGCGACTACACCTTC.

The chain carries TRBV5-1 and TRBJ2-3, with 10 bases aligning to TRBD1. V trimming: 3 bases; J trimming: 6 bases; junction bases outside the gene matches: 7. Germline V gene lookup returns CDR1 SGHRS and CDR2 YFSETQ. CDR3 size: 15 residues. DNA of the CDR3: TGCGCCAGCAGCTCTGGACAGGGGGGGCCCGATACGCAGTATTTT. It is translated as CASSSGQGGPDTQYF.

The chain is built from TRBV7-8 and TRBJ1-3; TRBD1 matches 7 bases. J gave up 1 base and V 5 bases, and 11 bases lay outside the gene matches. The CDR3 totals 17 residues. Germline CDR1 reads SGHVS; CDR2 reads FQNEAQ. CDR3 amino acids: CASSPTRRQGSGNTIYF. CDR3 coding DNA: TGTGCCAGCAGCCCAACCAGAAGACAGGGTTCTGGAAACACCATATATTTT.

V and J are TRBV20-1 and TRBJ2-7, with 11 bases identical to TRBD2. V was clipped by 1 base and J by 2 bases; unmatched bases: 4. CDR1 is DFQATT and CDR2 is SNEGSKA in the germline V gene (reference sequence). The CDR3 is 15 amino acids. The DNA for the CDR3 is TGCAGTGCTAGAGGCCGACTAGCGGGACCCTACGAGCAGTACTTC. Translation gives CSARGRLAGPYEQYF.

V gene TRBV5-1 combines with J gene TRBJ2-2; D not resolved. The ends were cut back, 0 bases at V and 2 bases at J, with 8 bases in the middle. Germline V gene lookup returns CDR1 SGHRS and CDR2 YFSETQ. This CDR3 spans 15 amino acids. Here the CDR3 DNA reads TGCGCCAGCAGCTTGGCGGTCAGCAACACCGGGGAGCTGTTTTTT. This gives the protein CASSLAVSNTGELFF.

The rearrangement links TRBV27 to TRBJ2-7; 7 bases align to TRBD2. In germline, CDR1 is MNHEY, CDR2 SMNVEV (reference sequence). J lost 12 bases, V lost 2 bases, and 7 bases had no gene match. The CDR3 is 12 amino acids. The CDR3: CASSLIAGEAYF. Written as DNA, the CDR3 is TGTGCCAGCAGTTTAATTGCGGGAGAAGCGTACTTC.

This clonotype was counted only a few times. The chain carries TRBV5-1 and TRBJ2-1, with D possibly called TRBD1 or TRBD2 (5 bases each). This CDR3 spans 13 amino acids. Germline CDR1 is SGHRS and CDR2 is YFSETQ. Deletions cut 4 bases from V and 5 bases from J, with 10 bases between. This CDR3 reads CASSVGTHNEQFF. DNA for the CDR3: TGCGCCAGCAGCGTAGGGACCCACAATGAGCAGTTCTTC. The complete variable domain, with remaining parts taken from reference TRBV5-1 and TRBJ2-1, reads KAGVTQTPRYLIKTRGQQVTLSCSPISGHRSVSWYQQTPGQGLQFLFEYFSETQRNKGNFPGRFSGRQFSNSRSEMNVSTLELGDSALYLCASSVGTHNEQFFGPGTRLTVL.

The genes are TRBV7-3 and TRBJ2-4; D remains unclear. Deletions cut 2 bases from V and 2 bases from J, with 7 bases between. This CDR3 region has 14 residues. Per germline, CDR1 SGHTA and CDR2 FQGTGA. This CDR3 reads CASSLLTPKNIQYF. The CDR3 nucleotides are TGTGCCAGCAGCTTACTCACCCCCAAAAACATTCAGTACTTC.